The 26 T cell receptor beta chains below come from one sample, sequenced in a study of lymphopenia after photon versus proton radiotherapy (dated 2019 in TCRdb). Libraries were constructed by the immunoSEQ multiplex PCR assay. TCRdb's version of the immuneACCESS table is confined to in-frame rearrangements and falls short of the full clone set. An unresolved V gene accounts for under half of the shortfall where checked; the remainder is of unknown origin. Within this sample are about 68,000 clones, with roughly 91% of them counted one time only. The top ten hold around 2.6% of the sample. The sample here was peripheral blood, taken from a patient treated with photon-based radiotherapy. Every receptor here comes from a woman aged 70-85 years with pancreatic cancer.

The V gene is TRBV19, the J gene TRBJ2-5, with D perhaps TRBD1 (7 bases). Germline V gives CDR1 LNHDA, CDR2 SQIVND (reference sequence). The CDR3 contains 16 residues. The V end lost 6 bases, the J end lost 5 bases, and 22 bases lay between the germline ends. CDR3 DNA sequence: TGTGCCAGTAGCAGGGGGGTGACAGGGCGCCAGGAGACCCAGTACTTC. This translates into CASSRGVTGRQETQYF.

The chain links TRBV2 to TRBJ2-1; the D is unclear. Germline CDR1 SNHLY, CDR2 FYNNEI. Trimming cost V 4 bases and J 6 bases, with 7 bases left between them. This CDR3 spans 12 amino acids. Here the CDR3 reads CASSVLFNEQFF. CDR3 bases: TGTGCCAGCAGTGTACTCTTCAATGAGCAGTTCTTC.

This chain uses TRBV4-1 with TRBJ1-6; perhaps TRBD1 as D (5 bases). This CDR3 comprises 13 residues. Trimming stripped 0 bases from V and 11 bases from J, with 8 bases between. Germline values: CDR1 MGHRA, CDR2 YSYEKL. CDR3 bases: TGCGCCAGCAGCCAAGATTGGGGGACACCCCTCCACTTT. Amino acids: CASSQDWGTPLHF.

The V and J genes are TRBV5-4 and TRBJ2-7; D is possibly TRBD1 or TRBD2 (5 bases each). Germline CDR1 and CDR2: SGHNT and YYREEE (reference sequence). The CDR3 contains 15 residues. V was shortened by 2 bases and J by 4 bases, with 16 bases between the two germline ends. Here the CDR3 DNA reads TGTGCCAGCAGCTTAAAGTGGCAGGGAGATTACGAGCAGTACTTC. It encodes CASSLKWQGDYEQYF.

This chain connects TRBV7-2 to TRBJ2-3, with 10 bases lining up with TRBD2. Germline CDR1 reads SGHTA; CDR2 reads FQGNSA. The CDR3 is made up of 17 amino acids. V shed 1 base and J 6 bases; nucleotides not matched to a gene: 10. The chain's CDR3 is CASSLGRTSGALDTQYF. CDR3 DNA: TGTGCCAGCAGCTTAGGCCGGACTAGCGGAGCGCTTGATACGCAGTATTTT.

The chain joins TRBV18 to TRBJ1-3; D uncertain. The CDR3 sequence is 19 residues long. Trimming shortened V by 6 bases and J by 0 bases, and 24 bases separated the two germline ends. Germline-derived CDR1 and CDR2 are KGHSH and LQKENI. CDR3 sequence: CASSAHHIGGISSGNTIYF. The DNA of the CDR3 is TGTGCCAGCTCGGCCCACCATATTGGAGGGATATCCTCTGGAAACACCATATATTTT.

This chain links TRBV5-4 with TRBJ2-2, with 10 positions matching TRBD2. CDR3 size: 15 residues. Germline V gene lookup returns CDR1 SGHNT and CDR2 YYREEE (reference sequence). The trim removed 7 bases at V and 5 bases at J, leaving 8 bases unmatched. For the CDR3, the DNA is TGTGCCAGCGGTCGGACTAGCGGTCTAACCGGGGAGCTGTTTTTT. Its translation: CASGRTSGLTGELFF.

A few counts support this clone. V and J are TRBV10-1 and TRBJ2-7, with D perhaps TRBD1 (7 bases). The CDR3 covers 16 residues. Per the germline V gene, CDR1 is WNHNN and CDR2 is SYGVQD (reference sequence). With 2 bases removed from V and 0 bases from J, the gap between germline ends came to 14 bases. The CDR3 loop reads CASSEPGDSLSYEQYF. CDR3 bases: TGCGCCAGCAGTGAGCCGGGGGACAGTCTCTCCTACGAGCAGTACTTC.

The chain recombines TRBV4-1 with TRBJ2-1; 10 bases agree with TRBD2. Germline CDR1 and CDR2: MGHRA and YSYEKL. J was trimmed by 10 bases and V by 2 bases; bases with no gene match: 2. The CDR3 sequence is 13 residues long. Here the CDR3 DNA reads TGCGCCAGCAGCCAACCACTAGCGGGAGAGCAGTTCTTC. Protein: CASSQPLAGEQFF.

The chain combines TRBV19 with TRBJ1-5; weak D call: TRBD1 (5 bases). The germline V gene has CDR1 LNHDA and CDR2 SQIVND (reference sequence). V was shortened by 5 bases and J by 0 bases, with 11 bases between the two germline ends. The CDR3 runs to 15 residues. CDR3 sequence reads: CASSRNRNSNQPQHF. The CDR3 nucleotides read TGTGCCAGTAGTCGCAACAGGAATAGCAATCAGCCCCAGCATTTT.

V gene TRBV5-1 combines with J gene TRBJ1-1; D gene unclear. The V gene lost 0 bases and the J gene lost 6 bases, with 9 bases spanning the gap. This CDR3 is built from 13 residues. Per the germline V gene, CDR1 is SGHRS and CDR2 is YFSETQ. CDR3 nucleotide sequence: TGCGCCAGCAGCTTGGAGGGCTCTGCTGAAGCTTTCTTT. Its protein is CASSLEGSAEAFF. Supplemented by reference TRBV5-1 and TRBJ1-1, the full variable domain reads KAGVTQTPRYLIKTRGQQVTLSCSPISGHRSVSWYQQTPGQGLQFLFEYFSETQRNKGNFPGRFSGRQFSNSRSEMNVSTLELGDSALYLCASSLEGSAEAFFGQGTRLTVV.

The chain recombines TRBV28 with TRBJ1-5; D is uncertain. Germline assignment: CDR1 MDHEN and CDR2 SYDVKM. CDR3 size: 12 residues. The V and J ends lost 8 bases and 9 bases respectively, with 14 bases between them. CDR3 residues: CASGRPARPQHF. CDR3 nucleotides: TGTGCCAGCGGCAGGCCCGCAAGGCCCCAGCATTTT. The complete variable domain, with remaining parts taken from reference TRBV28 and TRBJ1-5, reads DVKVTQSSRYLVKRTGEKVFLECVQDMDHENMFWYRQDPGLGLRLIYFSYDVKMKEKGDIPEGYSVSREKKERFSLILESASTNQTSMYLCASGRPARPQHFGDGTRLSIL.

This clone appeared a single time. The chain combines TRBV19 with TRBJ1-2, with D unclear. CDR3 length: 14 residues. The V and J ends lost 5 bases and 9 bases respectively, with 19 bases between them. Germline lookup yields CDR1 LNHDA and CDR2 SQIVND (reference sequence). CDR3: CASSPPAPASSYTF. For the CDR3, the DNA is TGTGCCAGTAGTCCCCCAGCTCCCGCTAGTAGCTACACCTTC.

The chain joins TRBV7-9 to TRBJ1-6; 7 bases are a match to TRBD1. Per the germline V gene, CDR1 is SEHNR and CDR2 is FQNEAQ (reference sequence). The CDR3 spans 16 residues. After removal of 5 bases from V and 7 bases from J, the junction contained 11 bases not matched to a gene. DNA of the CDR3: TGTGCCAGCAGCGAACCGACAGGGTCGGGAAATTCACCCCTCCACTTT. Protein product: CASSEPTGSGNSPLHF.

The chain couples TRBV19 to TRBJ1-1; TRBD1 is a possible D gene (6 bases). This CDR3 spans 12 amino acids. CDR1 is LNHDA and CDR2 is SQIVND in the germline V gene (reference sequence). DNA for the CDR3: TGTGTTTCGGGGGCCTGGGACACTGAAGCTTTCTTT. The encoded protein is CVSGAWDTEAFF.

In this sample, this clone turned up once. This chain links TRBV29-1 with TRBJ1-6; the D gene is possibly TRBD1 (5 bases). CDR1 is SQVTM and CDR2 is ANQGSEA in the germline V gene. The CDR3 is made up of 13 amino acids. V gave up 2 bases and J gave up 7 bases, with 9 bases separating them. The DNA for the CDR3 is TGCAGCGTTGAATTGGGACCGAATTCACCCCTCCACTTT. Translating it yields CSVELGPNSPLHF.

The chain links TRBV18 to TRBJ2-3, with 11 bases fitting TRBD1. This CDR3 contains 15 residues. CDR1 and CDR2 from the germline V gene are KGHSH and LQKENI. V gave up 3 bases and J gave up 3 bases; unmatched junction bases: 2. CDR3 loop: CASSPDRGPTDTQYF. The DNA of the CDR3 is TGTGCCAGCTCACCGGACAGGGGGCCGACAGATACGCAGTATTTT.

This clone occurred a few times. The chain joins TRBV28 to TRBJ1-2, with D uncertain. The CDR3 has 12 residues. Looked up from germline, CDR1 is MDHEN and CDR2 is SYDVKM. V lost 3 bases, J lost 8 bases, and 10 bases lay in between. The chain's CDR3 is CASSFGGMGYTF. DNA of the CDR3: TGTGCCAGCAGTTTCGGAGGGATGGGCTACACCTTC.

V gene TRBV7-2 combines with J gene TRBJ2-7; D unresolved. V was pared by 5 bases and J by 0 bases, with 2 bases between. This CDR3 contains 11 residues. The germline CDR1 and CDR2 sequences are SGHTA and FQGNSA. The CDR3: CASSDSYEQYF. In nucleotides, the CDR3 is TGTGCCAGCAGCGACTCCTACGAGCAGTACTTC.

The chain uses TRBV11-2 and TRBJ2-5; D not certain. The germline V and J ends were trimmed by 3 bases and 7 bases, with 15 bases remaining between them. CDR1 is SGHAT and CDR2 is FQNNGV in the germline V gene. The CDR3 totals 14 residues. CDR3 bases: TGTGCCAGCAGCTTCGATATCCAATCCGGGACCCAGTACTTC. It is translated as CASSFDIQSGTQYF.

This clone appeared once. The rearrangement links TRBV19 to TRBJ1-1; TRBD1 matches 9 bases. CDR1 and CDR2 (germline): LNHDA, SQIVND (reference sequence). The ends lost 4 bases at V and 3 bases at J; junction bases unmatched: 6. CDR3 length equals 15 residues. The CDR3 loop reads CASSRGQGWDTEAFF. In nucleotides, the CDR3 is TGTGCCAGTAGTAGGGGACAGGGTTGGGACACTGAAGCTTTCTTT.

The chain uses TRBV7-9 and TRBJ1-2; TRBD1 might be the D (6 bases). V lost 2 bases and J lost 4, with 14 bases in between. CDR3 length equals 15 residues. Germline CDR1 SEHNR, CDR2 FQNEAQ (reference sequence). This chain's CDR3 is CASSLLSGVSYGYTF. The CDR3, as DNA: TGTGCCAGCAGCTTACTCTCAGGGGTTAGCTATGGCTACACCTTC.

This clone showed up just a few times. The chain recombines TRBV5-4 with TRBJ2-1; 7 bases match TRBD2. CDR3 size: 16 residues. Germline CDR1 is SGHNT and CDR2 is YYREEE (reference sequence). The junction had 7 bases not matched to a gene; V was cut back by 4 bases and J by 0 bases. The CDR3 bases are TGTGCCAGCAGCACCGAACAGCGGGGCTCCTACAATGAGCAGTTCTTC. Translating gives CASSTEQRGSYNEQFF.

V is TRBV16 and J is TRBJ2-6; no firm D call. The ends were cut back, 5 bases at V and 5 bases at J, with 22 bases in the middle. CDR1 and CDR2 (germline): KGHSY, FQNENV. This CDR3 has 18 amino acids. CDR3 nucleotide sequence: TGTGCCAGCAGCAGCTTAAGGTCGTTAAAAAGTCGGGCCAACGTCCTGACTTTC. This encodes CASSSLRSLKSRANVLTF.

The V call is TRBV7-3, the J call TRBJ2-7, with 8 positions matching TRBD2. CDR1 is SGHTA and CDR2 is FQGTGA in the germline V gene. This CDR3 has 14 amino acids. Trimming at V came to 4 bases and at J to 5 bases, leaving 7 bases not matched to a gene. In DNA, the CDR3 is TGTGCCAGCAGCTCCCGGGAGGGGACCCACGAGCAGTACTTC. Protein product: CASSSREGTHEQYF.

The chain recombines TRBV19 with TRBJ1-5, with 10 bases identical to TRBD1. CDR1 is LNHDA and CDR2 is SQIVND in the germline V gene (reference sequence). Trimming cost V 8 bases and J 7 bases; bases outside gene matches: 5. The CDR3 loop spans 13 amino acids. CDR3 sequence reads: CASHDRGRQPQHF. CDR3 DNA: TGTGCCAGTCATGACAGGGGGCGACAGCCCCAGCATTTT.